The next 23 T cell receptor beta chains were all read from a single sample in a study of T-cell reconstitution after alpha-beta-depleted transplantation in children. Findings of the study overall: Several hundred rapidly expanded clones from non-depleted graft cells reportedly supplied alpha-beta T cells about two months post-transplant.

Unique molecular identifiers were used in preparing the TCRbeta library. TCRdb re-called the PCR reads through MiXCR, storing one row per CDR3 protein. Of fewer than 40,000 distinct CDR3 sequences detected, 6% to 8.5% appear once; the ten largest clones hold around 26%. No antigen has been assigned to these receptors. This sample comprised peripheral blood, obtained 60 days after TCRalphabeta/CD19-depleted stem cell transplant. The receptors stem from a child under two years old who had a stem cell transplant for acute myeloid leukemia, so the T cells may come from the graft donor.

This clonotype was observed at least ten times. The rearrangement links TRBV2 to TRBJ1-2; TRBD1 matches 7 bases. The CDR3 is 15 residues long. The V segment lost 2 bases and the J segment 0 bases; nucleotides outside the gene matches: 3. Germline V gives CDR1 SNHLY, CDR2 FYNNEI. DNA for the CDR3: TGTGCCAGCAGTGAATGGCAGGGGGCTAACTATGGCTACACCTTC. It translates to CASSEWQGANYGYTF.

This clonotype was detected many times. The chain links TRBV6-5 to TRBJ1-1, with TRBD1 identical over 8 bases. The CDR3 totals 15 residues. The ends lost 5 bases at V and 5 bases at J; junction bases unmatched: 10. In germline, CDR1 is MNHEY, CDR2 SVGAGI. CDR3 sequence reads: CASSHYGQGGTEAFF. The CDR3 bases are TGTGCCAGCAGTCATTACGGACAGGGTGGTACTGAAGCTTTCTTT.

This clonotype was detected many times. This rearrangement joins TRBV20-1 to TRBJ2-5; a weak D match, TRBD2 (6 bases). From germline, CDR1 is DFQATT and CDR2 SNEGSKA (reference sequence). The CDR3 is 14 residues long. The V gene lost 3 bases and the J gene lost 5 bases, with 16 bases spanning the gap. The CDR3 loop is CSASRGWDLETQYF. CDR3 coding DNA: TGCAGTGCTAGTCGGGGGTGGGACCTCGAGACCCAGTACTTC.

Ten or more counts support this clonotype. The chain joins TRBV5-1 to TRBJ2-1; a possible D gene is TRBD2 (6 bases). V was pared by 4 bases and J by 0 bases, with 14 bases between. Germline V gene lookup returns CDR1 SGHRS and CDR2 YFSETQ. The CDR3 spans 16 residues. The CDR3: CASSTKDGSSYNEQFF. The CDR3 DNA is TGCGCCAGCAGCACGAAGGACGGGAGCTCCTACAATGAGCAGTTCTTC.

The CDR3, as DNA: TGCAGTGCTAGAGATCGGGCGGGAGCCCCCTCTGGGGCCAACGTCCTGACTTTC. It translates to CSARDRAGAPSGANVLTF. The gene calls are TRBV20-1 and TRBJ2-6, with 7 bases matching TRBD2. J was trimmed by 0 bases and V by 0 bases; bases with no gene match: 8. Germline lookup yields CDR1 DFQATT and CDR2 SNEGSKA (reference sequence). There are 18 residues in the CDR3.

This clonotype was detected ten times or more. The chain employs TRBV25-1 and TRBJ1-2; 8 bases line up with TRBD1. J lost 8 bases, V lost 10 bases, and 6 bases had no gene match. The CDR3 is made up of 11 amino acids. Germline loops: CDR1 MGHDK, CDR2 SYGVNS. The CDR3 spells CAIGQGGGYTF. The CDR3 bases are TGTGCCATCGGACAGGGTGGAGGCTACACCTTC.

The gene calls are TRBV12-3 or TRBV12-4 and TRBJ2-3; either TRBD1 or TRBD2 may fit D (5 bases each). The CDR3 is made up of 16 amino acids. V was shortened by 5 bases and J by 6 bases, with 21 bases between the two germline ends. In DNA, the CDR3 is TGTGCCAGCAGTCACCGCCGGGGCCCTCAGTGGGATACGCAGTATTTT. Its protein is CASSHRRGPQWDTQYF.

The table lists this clonotype with a count of one. The genes are TRBV5-6 and TRBJ2-4; D remains ambiguous. The germline V gene has CDR1 SGHDT and CDR2 YYEEEE. This CDR3 comprises 15 residues. Trimming removed 0 bases at V and 0 bases at J, with 7 bases between. The CDR3 nucleotides read TGTGCCAGCAGCTTGGCCGCGTTAGCCAAAAACATTCAGTACTTC. Amino acid sequence: CASSLAALAKNIQYF.

The genes are TRBV11-2 and TRBJ2-2, with D perhaps TRBD2 (6 bases). Germline CDR1 and CDR2: SGHAT and FQNNGV. The CDR3 has 15 residues. V dropped 7 bases and J dropped 0 bases, with 12 bases sitting between them. In DNA form, the CDR3 reads TGTGCCAGCAAAAAAAGGGACTCGAACACCGGGGAGCTGTTTTTT. It specifies CASKKRDSNTGELFF. Full variable domain (missing parts from reference TRBV11-2 and TRBJ2-2): EAGVAQSPRYKIIEKRQSVAFWCNPISGHATLYWYQQILGQGPKLLIQFQNNGVVDDSQLPKDRFSAERLKGVDSTLKIQPAKLEDSAVYLCASKKRDSNTGELFFGEGSRLTVL.

This clonotype was counted at least ten times. The V call is TRBV5-1, the J call TRBJ2-1; 9 bases are shared with TRBD2. The CDR3 length is 16 residues. CDR1 is SGHRS, CDR2 YFSETQ, per germline. V dropped 5 bases and J dropped 2; count of bases not matched to a gene: 8. The DNA for the CDR3 is TGCGCCAGCAGGGTTAGCGGGGGCTCAACCTACAATGAGCAGTTCTTC. Translated: CASRVSGGSTYNEQFF. The whole variable domain, remainder taken from reference TRBV5-1 and TRBJ2-1, is KAGVTQTPRYLIKTRGQQVTLSCSPISGHRSVSWYQQTPGQGLQFLFEYFSETQRNKGNFPGRFSGRQFSNSRSEMNVSTLELGDSALYLCASRVSGGSTYNEQFFGPGTRLTVL.

This clonotype appeared many times. The genes are TRBV7-9 and TRBJ2-5; 10 nucleotides align to TRBD1. V lost 4 bases and J lost 5; bases outside the gene matches: 16. This CDR3 spans 18 amino acids. The germline CDR1 and CDR2 sequences are SEHNR and FQNEAQ (reference sequence). The DNA of the CDR3 is TGTGCCAGCAGCTCGGTGTATGCAAGACAGGGGGCGCGGGAGACCCAGTACTTC. This translates into CASSSVYARQGARETQYF.

Ten or more counts support this clonotype. V is TRBV11-2 and J is TRBJ2-2; D could derive from TRBD1 or TRBD2 (6 bases each). V was cut by 3 bases and J by 2 bases, with 13 bases left in between. CDR3 length equals 16 residues. Germline CDR1 and CDR2: SGHAT and FQNNGV. CDR3 sequence: CASSLLHGGNTGELFF. The CDR3 DNA is TGTGCCAGCAGCTTGTTACACGGGGGCAACACCGGGGAGCTGTTTTTT. Looking up the rest from reference TRBV11-2 and TRBJ2-2 gives the full variable domain: EAGVAQSPRYKIIEKRQSVAFWCNPISGHATLYWYQQILGQGPKLLIQFQNNGVVDDSQLPKDRFSAERLKGVDSTLKIQPAKLEDSAVYLCASSLLHGGNTGELFFGEGSRLTVL.

This clonotype has at least ten counts. The chain joins TRBV15 to TRBJ2-1; D gene ambiguous. CDR3 size: 15 residues. In germline, CDR1 is LNHNV, CDR2 YYDKDF (reference sequence). Trimming left V 0 bases short and J 7 bases short, with 13 bases between. CDR3 loop: CATSRDLQPGNEQFF. The CDR3 bases are TGTGCCACCAGCAGAGATCTCCAGCCCGGGAATGAGCAGTTCTTC.

This clonotype was detected ten times or more. The chain recombines TRBV6-5 with TRBJ2-1; TRBD2 matches 11 bases. This CDR3 contains 13 residues. Trimming at V came to 7 bases and at J to 9 bases, leaving 5 bases not matched to a gene. CDR1 MNHEY and CDR2 SVGAGI come from the germline V gene. The CDR3 nucleotides are TGTGCCAGCAAAGGTCTAGCGGGAGGTGAGCAGTTCTTC. This translates into CASKGLAGGEQFF.

This clonotype was observed at least ten times. This chain links TRBV29-1 with TRBJ1-3; 8 bases map to TRBD1. Germline V gives CDR1 SQVTM, CDR2 ANQGSEA. Germline trimming cut 7 bases from V and 4 bases from J; bases unmatched to any gene: 12. The CDR3 has 15 amino acids. The CDR3 coding sequence is TGCAGCGCCAAAGGGGACAGGAGAAGGGGAAACACCATATATTTT. The encoded protein is CSAKGDRRRGNTIYF.

This clonotype was found many times. V usage is TRBV7-9 and J usage is TRBJ2-2; D uncertain. From germline, CDR1 is SEHNR and CDR2 FQNEAQ (reference sequence). The CDR3 sequence is 11 residues long. Trimming removed 6 bases at V and 6 bases at J, with 5 bases between. The CDR3 DNA follows: TGTGCCAGCAGGGCGCCCGGGGAGCTGTTTTTT. Translated: CASRAPGELFF. The full variable domain, with the rest looked up from reference TRBV7-9 and TRBJ2-2, is DTGVSQNPRHKITKRGQNVTFRCDPISEHNRLYWYRQTLGQGPEFLTYFQNEAQLEKSRLLSDRFSAERPKGSFSTLEIQRTEQGDSAMYLCASRAPGELFFGEGSRLTVL.

The sample holds many counts of this clonotype. CDR3 DNA: TGTGCCAGCAGTTGGGGACAGGTGAACACCGGGGAGCTGTTTTTT. This sequence encodes CASSWGQVNTGELFF. V usage is TRBV7-6 and J usage is TRBJ2-2, with 8 bases that match TRBD1. The CDR3 is 15 residues long. Germline-derived CDR1 and CDR2 are SGHVS and FNYEAQ. J gave up 1 base and V 6 bases, and 4 bases lay outside the gene matches.

At least ten counts were recorded for this clonotype. This rearrangement joins TRBV7-9 to TRBJ2-5; D is possibly TRBD1 (6 bases). From germline, CDR1 is SEHNR and CDR2 FQNEAQ (reference sequence). This CDR3 contains 15 residues. Trimming cost V 10 bases and J 3 bases, with 21 bases left between them. CDR3 coding DNA: TGTGCCACTTCGTCGAACAGGGTAGACGAAGAGACCCAGTACTTC. Translated, it gives CATSSNRVDEETQYF.

This chain joins TRBV6-1 and TRBJ2-5, with TRBD1 identical over 11 bases. V lost 5 bases to trimming and J lost 4 bases; unmatched junction nucleotides: 3. The germline V gene has CDR1 MNHNS and CDR2 SASEGT. This CDR3 has 14 residues. The CDR3 here is CASSRGTGGETQYF. In nucleotides, the CDR3 is TGTGCCAGCAGTCGTGGGACAGGGGGAGAGACCCAGTACTTC.

This clonotype was seen ten or more times. The chain has TRBV5-1 and TRBJ2-3, with D perhaps TRBD1 (6 bases). This CDR3 is 14 amino acids long. The ends were cut back, 2 bases at V and 3 bases at J, with 10 bases in the middle. Germline CDR1 reads SGHRS; CDR2 reads YFSETQ. CDR3 in amino acids: CASSFRGRTDTQYF. DNA for the CDR3: TGCGCCAGCAGCTTCAGGGGTAGGACAGATACGCAGTATTTT.

This clonotype has ten or more counts. The CDR3 nucleotides are TGTGCCAGCTCACCCACCACAGGGATAACCTACGAGCAGTACTTC. Translating gives CASSPTTGITYEQYF. The rearrangement uses TRBV18 and TRBJ2-7; TRBD1 might be the D (6 bases). The length of the CDR3 is 15 residues. V shed 3 bases and J shed 2 bases, with 14 bases lying between them. Per the germline V gene, CDR1 is KGHSH and CDR2 is LQKENI. The full variable domain, its missing parts supplied by reference TRBV18 and TRBJ2-7, is NAGVMQNPRHLVRRRGQEARLRCSPMKGHSHVYWYRQLPEEGLKFMVYLQKENIIDESGMPKERFSAEFPKEGPSILRIQQVVRGDSAAYFCASSPTTGITYEQYFGPGTRLTVT.

This clonotype has a count of ten or more. The chain carries TRBV9 and TRBJ2-3; D could derive from TRBD1 or TRBD2 (5 bases each). The CDR3 totals 15 residues. Germline assignment: CDR1 SGDLS and CDR2 YYNGEE. V gave up 4 bases and J gave up 4 bases, with 16 bases separating them. The CDR3 reads CASSPRGLPADTQYF. CDR3 DNA sequence: TGTGCCAGCAGCCCGAGGGGTCTTCCCGCAGATACGCAGTATTTT. The entire variable domain, with the rest obtained from reference TRBV9 and TRBJ2-3, is as follows: DSGVTQTPKHLITATGQRVTLRCSPRSGDLSVYWYQQSLDQGLQFLIQYYNGEERAKGNILERFSAQQFPDLHSELNLSSLELGDSALYFCASSPRGLPADTQYFGPGTRLTVL.

Ten or more counts support this clonotype. The chain is built from TRBV6-5 and TRBJ2-1; D is perhaps TRBD2 (6 bases). The CDR3 spans 15 residues. V was pared by 2 bases and J by 10 bases, with 18 bases between. Germline loops: CDR1 MNHEY, CDR2 SVGAGI. CDR3 in DNA: TGTGCCAGCAGTTACCTGTTCCCGGGAGAGGGAGAGCAGTTCTTC. Its translation is CASSYLFPGEGEQFF.